The following is a T cell receptor beta chain sequence with its context. The data stem from a study of T cells expressing NK-cell markers. Following a re-call of the 5' RACE reads, TCRdb has one entry per CDR3 protein and lacks DNA. The repertoire table contains roughly 300,000 distinct CDR3 sequences. This CDR3 region has 12 residues. CDR1 is MNHEY and CDR2 is SMNVEV in the germline V gene (reference sequence). The chain links TRBV27 to TRBJ2-7; as DNA is missing, the TRBD1 call by TCRdb cannot be tested. Sequencing was done on a sample of blood T cells: a sorted CD56 or NKG2C T cell subset, CD4+ or CD8+ T cells, or bulk PBMC T cells (not recorded which). The origin of this receptor is a woman between 18 and 75 years old in good health. The CDR3 reads CATRTTSYEQYF.